This passage covers 12 T cell receptor beta chains from one sample sequenced in a study of blood T cells in healthy people across ages. A second about 7 to 11 cycle PCR used barcoded and J-beta primers. TCRdb reprocessed the 5' RACE reads with MiXCR, giving one entry per CDR3 protein. The sample includes 450,000 to 700,000 distinct CDR3 sequences, roughly a quarter of them seen just once. The sample comprised blood. Receptors originate from a woman in her seventies in good health.

The chain employs TRBV5-1 and TRBJ2-1; 10 nucleotides match TRBD2. The CDR3 consists of 18 residues. Germline trimming cut 7 bases from V and 1 base from J; bases unmatched to any gene: 14. Germline V lookup: CDR1 SGHRS, CDR2 YFSETQ. The CDR3 DNA is TGCGCCAGCGCCCGCCGGGCTAGCGGGGGTCAGTCCTACAATGAGCAGTTCTTC. This codes for CASARRASGGQSYNEQFF.

This clonotype was seen only a few times. V gene TRBV29-1 combines with J gene TRBJ2-5, with D maybe TRBD2 (6 bases). The DNA end is a closer match to TRBJ2-1, so the J assignment may be wrong. The CDR3 is 12 residues long. Germline assignment: CDR1 SQVTM and CDR2 ANQGSEA. DNA for the CDR3: TGCAGCGTTCGGGGGAGGTTGGATGAGCAGTTCTTC. Protein: CSVRGRLDEQFF.

This clonotype was counted a single time. V and J are TRBV7-8 and TRBJ2-2; the D gene is possibly TRBD2 (6 bases). The CDR3 length is 15 residues. Trimming stripped 3 bases from V and 2 bases from J, with 10 bases between. Germline assignment: CDR1 SGHVS and CDR2 FQNEAQ. CDR3 bases: TGTGCCAGCAGCTTGGGGACTTATAACACCGGGGAGCTGTTTTTT. This gives the protein CASSLGTYNTGELFF.

The V gene is TRBV5-1, the J gene TRBJ2-3, with D uncertain. Germline V gene data show CDR1 as SGHRS and CDR2 as YFSETQ. The germline V and J ends were trimmed by 0 bases and 5 bases, with 16 bases remaining between them. This CDR3 comprises 16 residues. As DNA, the CDR3 is TGCGCCAGCAGCTTGGGAGGATCCTCTAGTGGAGATACGCAGTATTTT. As protein: CASSLGGSSSGDTQYF.

The chain recombines TRBV12-3 or TRBV12-4 with TRBJ2-7; TRBD1 might be the D (7 bases). The CDR3 is 15 amino acids. The ends were cut back, 6 bases at V and 4 bases at J, with 19 bases in the middle. The CDR3 region has the DNA TGTGCCAGCAGCCTACGACAGGGAGGCGAGTACGAGCAGTACTTC. As protein: CASSLRQGGEYEQYF.

V gene TRBV6-2 or TRBV6-3 combines with J gene TRBJ2-7; no firm D call. V was trimmed by 2 bases and J by 5 bases, leaving 7 bases between them. Per the germline V gene, CDR1 is MNHEY and CDR2 is SVGEGT. CDR3 length: 12 amino acids. The CDR3 loop is CASSYRVNEQYF. The CDR3 bases are TGTGCCAGCAGTTACCGGGTTAACGAGCAGTACTTC.

This clonotype was detected only once. This chain joins TRBV7-2 and TRBJ2-5; 10 bases align to TRBD2. With the DNA end fitting TRBJ2-1 better, the J assignment may be wrong. The CDR3 loop spans 14 amino acids. Germline lookup yields CDR1 SGHTA and CDR2 FQGNSA. The CDR3 is CASTGSGGAGEQFF. CDR3 nucleotides: TGTGCCAGCACGGGCAGCGGGGGGGCAGGTGAGCAGTTCTTC.

This clonotype showed up just a few times. V and J are TRBV6-5 and TRBJ1-2; D is uncertain. CDR3 length equals 12 residues. Trimming removed 4 bases at V and 4 bases at J, with 7 bases between. Germline CDR1 reads MNHEY; CDR2 reads SVGAGI. As DNA, the CDR3 is TGTGCCAGCAGTTCCCCAGGCTATGGCTACACCTTC. Protein product: CASSSPGYGYTF.

The table lists this clonotype with a few counts. The rearrangement joins TRBV7-9 to TRBJ2-2, with D tentatively TRBD2 (5 bases). Trimming shortened V by 5 bases and J by 10 bases, and 17 bases separated the two germline ends. There are 14 residues in the CDR3. Germline V gives CDR1 SEHNR, CDR2 FQNEAQ (reference sequence). DNA of the CDR3: TGTGCCAGCAGCGCGAAGACTACCTCGGTGGAGCTGTTTTTT. Amino acid sequence: CASSAKTTSVELFF.

This chain connects TRBV12-3 or TRBV12-4 to TRBJ1-2; D remains ambiguous. CDR3 length: 15 residues. The V and J ends lost 6 bases and 4 bases respectively, with 18 bases between them. This CDR3 reads CASSRQLPALYGYTF. CDR3 in DNA: TGTGCCAGCAGCCGTCAGCTTCCAGCTCTCTATGGCTACACCTTC.

This chain links TRBV6-1 with TRBJ1-4; 7 bases fit TRBD1. Trimming took 5 bases from V and 3 from J; bases not matched to a gene: 15. Germline-derived CDR1 and CDR2 are MNHNS and SASEGT. CDR3 length: 18 amino acids. The CDR3 DNA sequence: TGTGCCAGCAGTCCACCTCGACAGGGCTTCGGCTCTAATGAAAAACTGTTTTTT. As protein: CASSPPRQGFGSNEKLFF.

This clonotype has just a few counts. This sequence joins TRBV15 and TRBJ1-6, with no clear D. The length of the CDR3 is 14 residues. Trimming stripped 2 bases from V and 7 bases from J, with 9 bases between. The germline gives CDR1 LNHNV, CDR2 YYDKDF (reference sequence). In DNA, the CDR3 is TGTGCCACCAGCAGAACGGGATGGAATTCACCCCTCCACTTT. The encoded protein is CATSRTGWNSPLHF.